Following are 21 T cell receptor beta chains from one sample sequenced in a study of blood T cell repertoires in COVID-19. Profiling relied on immunoSEQ multiplex PCR, and the TCRdb table lists in-frame clones only, not all of them. Here the sample spans approximately 140,000 clones, less than 85% being singletons. Material for sequencing was peripheral blood. The receptors derive from an elderly woman in a cohort sampled during active or convalescent COVID-19.

The genes are TRBV19 and TRBJ2-1, with TRBD2 matching over 10 bases. Per germline, CDR1 LNHDA and CDR2 SQIVND (reference sequence). Trimming took 5 bases from V and 8 from J; bases not matched to a gene: 12. The CDR3 is 16 residues long. The DNA of the CDR3 is TGTGCCAGTAGTCCGCGTCGAGCGGGGGGGGGACATGAGCAGTTCTTC. It yields the protein CASSPRRAGGGHEQFF.

This clone was recorded once. V is TRBV4-3 and J is TRBJ1-6; TRBD1 matches 9 bases. Trimming cost V 1 base and J 8 bases; bases outside gene matches: 3. The CDR3 is 15 amino acids. CDR1 and CDR2 from the germline V gene are LGHNA and YSLEER. The CDR3 here is CASSQVGQGYSPLHF. Written as DNA, the CDR3 is TGCGCCAGCAGCCAAGTCGGACAGGGGTATTCACCCCTCCACTTT.

The genes are TRBV7-2 and TRBJ1-1; D is ambiguous. CDR3 length: 14 residues. The ends were cut back, 5 bases at V and 4 bases at J, with 14 bases in the middle. Per the germline V gene, CDR1 is SGHTA and CDR2 is FQGNSA. CDR3 bases: TGTGCCAGCAGCCCGGTCTTTAGATTCACTGAAGCTTTCTTT. Translated, it gives CASSPVFRFTEAFF.

The genes are TRBV7-3 and TRBJ2-6; a possible D gene is TRBD1 (6 bases). With 5 bases removed from V and 4 bases from J, the gap between germline ends came to 18 bases. The CDR3 loop spans 17 amino acids. The germline CDR1 and CDR2 sequences are SGHTA and FQGTGA. This CDR3 is CASSLQGRSGGANVLTF. Written as DNA, the CDR3 is TGTGCCAGCAGCCTACAGGGTCGGTCGGGAGGGGCCAACGTCCTGACTTTC.

The V and J genes are TRBV12-3 or TRBV12-4 and TRBJ2-1; D remains unclear. Deletions cut 5 bases from V and 7 bases from J, with 12 bases between. The CDR3 extends over 13 amino acids. Written as DNA, the CDR3 is TGTGCCAGCAGTCTGTTCGAGGCAAATGAGCAGTTCTTC. Residues: CASSLFEANEQFF.

The V gene is TRBV27, the J gene TRBJ1-2; TRBD1 agrees at 7 bases. Germline-derived CDR1 and CDR2 are MNHEY and SMNVEV (reference sequence). CDR3 length equals 16 residues. Trimming at V came to 3 bases and at J to 0 bases, leaving 7 bases not matched to a gene. The CDR3 protein is CASSLLGTVANYGYTF. The CDR3 nucleotides read TGTGCCAGCAGTTTGCTCGGGACAGTAGCTAACTATGGCTACACCTTC.

The chain recombines TRBV7-7 with TRBJ2-3, with 8 bases lining up with TRBD2. V lost 0 bases to trimming and J lost 2 bases; unmatched junction nucleotides: 1. From germline, CDR1 is SSHAT and CDR2 FNYEAQ (reference sequence). The CDR3 is 15 residues long. CDR3 sequence (DNA): TGTGCCAGCAGCTTAGCTAGCGGGGTCACAGATACGCAGTATTTT. Translating gives CASSLASGVTDTQYF.

The chain links TRBV2 to TRBJ2-7, with D possibly TRBD1 on 5 matching bases. Per germline, CDR1 SNHLY and CDR2 FYNNEI. This CDR3 is built from 17 residues. V was clipped by 3 bases and J by 0 bases, with 18 bases between them. The CDR3 sequence is CASSEGRLGLSSYEQYF. The CDR3 DNA follows: TGTGCCAGCAGTGAGGGGCGGCTTGGCCTCAGCTCCTACGAGCAGTACTTC.

The V call is TRBV28, the J call TRBJ1-4, with a tentative D call TRBD1 (5 bases). The CDR3 consists of 14 residues. Germline V gives CDR1 MDHEN, CDR2 SYDVKM. The V gene lost 2 bases and the J gene lost 7 bases, with 11 bases spanning the gap. CDR3 in amino acids: CASSLGGGLEKLFF. The CDR3 bases are TGTGCCAGCAGTTTAGGGGGGGGTCTTGAAAAACTGTTTTTT.

V and J are TRBV28 and TRBJ1-5; TRBD1 might be the D (6 bases). Per germline, CDR1 MDHEN and CDR2 SYDVKM. This CDR3 has 16 residues. V lost 7 bases, J lost 5 bases, and 21 bases lay in between. The DNA of the CDR3 is TGTGCCAGCACCGAACCTTACTACAGGGACGATCAGCCCCAGCATTTT. Its protein product is CASTEPYYRDDQPQHF. Filled out from reference TRBV28 and TRBJ1-5, the complete variable domain reads DVKVTQSSRYLVKRTGEKVFLECVQDMDHENMFWYRQDPGLGLRLIYFSYDVKMKEKGDIPEGYSVSREKKERFSLILESASTNQTSMYLCASTEPYYRDDQPQHFGDGTRLSIL.

V is TRBV4-3 and J is TRBJ2-7, with D unclear. V was cut by 10 bases and J by 7 bases, with 17 bases left in between. Germline loops: CDR1 LGHNA, CDR2 YSLEER. This CDR3 contains 12 residues. The CDR3 DNA is TGCGCCAAAGCGCTCTTTTTTGATGAGCAGTACGTC. Translating it yields CAKALFFDEQYV.

The V and J genes are TRBV3-1 (or the pseudogene TRBV3-2) and TRBJ1-3; 7 bases are shared with TRBD1. This CDR3 is built from 14 residues. Germline CDR1 and CDR2: LGHDT and YNNKEL (reference sequence). V trimming: 2 bases; J trimming: 2 bases; junction bases outside the gene matches: 0. CDR3 bases: TGTGCCAGCAGCCAACAGGGGGCTGGAAACACCATATATTTT. Protein product: CASSQQGAGNTIYF.

The chain recombines TRBV27 with TRBJ2-3, with 10 bases aligning to TRBD2. Germline V gene data show CDR1 as MNHEY and CDR2 as SMNVEV (reference sequence). V shed 4 bases, J shed 5 bases, and the junction held 3 bases outside the gene matches. The CDR3 contains 14 residues. CDR3 DNA sequence: TGTGCCAGCAGTTCAGCGGGGGGGCAAGATACGCAGTATTTT. Translation gives CASSSAGGQDTQYF.

This chain uses TRBV19 with TRBJ1-5; a weak D match, TRBD1 (5 bases). CDR1 and CDR2 from the germline V gene are LNHDA and SQIVND (reference sequence). Trimming stripped 6 bases from V and 2 bases from J, with 20 bases between. The CDR3 sequence is 17 residues long. For the CDR3, the DNA is TGTGCCAGTAGCGCTCCCACAAGATTAGGGGGCAATCAGCCCCAGCATTTT. This sequence encodes CASSAPTRLGGNQPQHF.

This clone was seen only a few times. The CDR3 DNA follows: TGTGCCAGCAGTGTGGAGGGCGCATCCTACAATGAGCAGTTCTTC. The encoded protein is CASSVEGASYNEQFF. The rearrangement joins TRBV6-4 to TRBJ2-1, with D maybe TRBD2 (6 bases). The V and J ends lost 4 bases and 1 base respectively, with 11 bases between them. Germline V gives CDR1 MRHNA, CDR2 SNTAGT. CDR3 size: 15 residues.

V gene TRBV18 combines with J gene TRBJ2-5; 7 positions agree with TRBD1. The J segment lost 1 base and the V segment lost 2 bases, leaving 7 bases of the junction unmatched. This CDR3 comprises 16 residues. Per germline, CDR1 KGHSH and CDR2 LQKENI. CDR3 in DNA: TGTGCCAGCTCACCAATTACAGGGGAGTTCCAAGAGACCCAGTACTTC. Amino acids: CASSPITGEFQETQYF. Filled out from reference TRBV18 and TRBJ2-5, the complete variable domain reads NAGVMQNPRHLVRRRGQEARLRCSPMKGHSHVYWYRQLPEEGLKFMVYLQKENIIDESGMPKERFSAEFPKEGPSILRIQQVVRGDSAAYFCASSPITGEFQETQYFGPGTRLLVL.

This sequence joins TRBV5-1 and TRBJ1-6, with D possibly being TRBD1 (6 bases). The germline CDR1 and CDR2 sequences are SGHRS and YFSETQ. V dropped 5 bases and J dropped 8 bases, with 14 bases sitting between them. This CDR3 contains 14 residues. CDR3 sequence: CASRPGAPDSPLHF. CDR3 DNA: TGCGCCAGCAGGCCAGGGGCCCCGGATTCACCCCTCCACTTT.

As concerns this clone: One end of the junction is discordant with germline, which a read error may explain. The chain couples TRBV19 to TRBJ2-7; no definite D call. The CDR3 covers 11 residues. Looked up from germline, CDR1 is LNHDA and CDR2 is SQIVND (reference sequence). The CDR3 DNA is TGTGCCAGTAGCACCACAGCAGCCTTGCACTTC. Protein product: CASSTTAALHF.

The rearrangement joins TRBV7-8 to TRBJ2-1, with D maybe TRBD2 (7 bases). The CDR3 sequence is 15 residues long. Germline V gives CDR1 SGHVS, CDR2 FQNEAQ. The V and J ends lost 5 bases and 7 bases respectively, with 18 bases between them. Written as DNA, the CDR3 is TGTGCCAGCAGCCAAAGGGGGAGGGCGTGGAATGAGCAGTTCTTC. Encoded protein: CASSQRGRAWNEQFF.

The genes are TRBV20-1 and TRBJ2-7; D gene ambiguous. This CDR3 spans 11 amino acids. V shed 6 bases and J shed 2 bases, with 8 bases lying between them. Germline V gene sequence: CDR1 DFQATT, CDR2 SNEGSKA (reference sequence). The CDR3 protein is CSADAAYEQYV. DNA for the CDR3: TGCAGTGCCGATGCGGCCTACGAGCAGTACGTC.

The chain uses TRBV7-2 and TRBJ2-5, with 9 bases lining up with TRBD2. Germline V gives CDR1 SGHTA, CDR2 FQGNSA. The CDR3 has 15 residues. The V segment lost 3 bases and the J segment 6 bases; nucleotides outside the gene matches: 8. CDR3 in DNA: TGTGCCAGCAGCTTGAGGCGGGGGGGCCTGAAGACCCAGTACTTC. It encodes CASSLRRGGLKTQYF.